The rows below give T cell receptor beta chains drawn from one sample of a study of T cells in Graves' hyperthyroidism and ophthalmopathy. MiXCR, applied by TCRdb to the multiplex PCR reads, yields one record per CDR3 protein. The data hold 690,000 or so distinct CDR3 sequences, with under 20% observed a single time. Sequencing was carried out using blood. These receptors were collected from a woman aged 50 to 60 with Graves' hyperthyroidism that later progressed to Graves' ophthalmopathy. CDR3s include the opening cysteine and the closing phenylalanine or tryptophan. The order of the fields is D gene, J gene, V gene, clone size, CDR3 DNA, CDR3 protein. D genes are given only for firm matches. Clone size is shown for a subset of rows, as once, few, many or a class of expanded clone.

>TRBD1|TRBJ1-5|TRBV5-1|few
TGCGCCAGCAGCTTGGTGGGACAGGGTTCGGCCCAGCATTTT
CASSLVGQGSAQHF
>TRBD2|TRBJ2-1|TRBV7-9|-
TGTGCCAGCAGCCCTCTCCTGAGCTTAGCGGGGGCCTACAATGAGCAGTTCTTC
CASSPLLSLAGAYNEQFF
>TRBD2|TRBJ2-3|TRBV20-1|many
TGCAGTGCTAGAAGCGGGGGCACAGATACGCAGTATTTT
CSARSGGTDTQYF
>-|TRBJ2-2|TRBV3-1|-
TGTGCCAGCAGCCAAGAATTATACTCGAACACCGGGGAGCTGTTTTTT
CASSQELYSNTGELFF
>-|TRBJ1-1|TRBV18|-
TGTGCCAGCTCACAGGGGAGAGAAACTGAAGCTTTCTTT
CASSQGRETEAFF
>-|TRBJ1-5|TRBV3-1|many
TGTGCCAGCAGCTGGGGTCGGCCCCAGCATTTT
CASSWGRPQHF
>-|TRBJ2-7|TRBV20-1|few
TGCAGTGCCCCGGACAGAGAAAACACCTACGAGCAGTACTTC
CSAPDRENTYEQYF
>-|TRBJ1-1|TRBV18|many
TGTGCCAGCTCACCTCCGGGAGCAGCTTTCTTT
CASSPPGAAFF
>TRBD1|TRBJ1-5|TRBV27|-
TGTGCCAGCAGTTTACATGTTGGACAGGCTCCTTTCAATCAGCCCCAGCATTTT
CASSLHVGQAPFNQPQHF
>TRBD1|TRBJ1-1|TRBV27|few
TGTGCCAGCAGTTTATCCGACAGGGGATACACTGAAGCTTTCTTT
CASSLSDRGYTEAFF
>TRBD2|TRBJ2-4|TRBV6-2/TRBV6-3|-
TGTGCCAGCAGTGTCCCCAGGGGCAGATCCGGGACTAGCGGGGTTGGACTAGCCAAAAACATTCAGTACTTC
CASSVPRGRSGTSGVGLAKNIQYF
>TRBD1|TRBJ1-5|TRBV20-1|many
TGCAGTGCTAGACCCCGCGGGACAGGGGTATCGGATAGCAATCAGCCCCAGCATTTT
CSARPRGTGVSDSNQPQHF
>-|TRBJ1-5|TRBV2|many
TGTGCCAGCAGGGTCAGCAATCAGCCCCAGCATTTT
CASRVSNQPQHF
>-|TRBJ1-1|TRBV7-3|few
TGTGCCAGCAGCTTAAGCGCTATTGGGGGTGAAGCTTTCTTT
CASSLSAIGGEAFF
>TRBD1|TRBJ1-2|TRBV18|many
TGTGCCAGCTCACCACCGGACAGGGGGTACTATGGCTACACCTTC
CASSPPDRGYYGYTF
>TRBD1|TRBJ1-2|TRBV12-3/TRBV12-4|-
TGTGCCAGCAGAGAACAGGGGTTCTATGGCTACACCTTC
CASREQGFYGYTF
>-|TRBJ1-1|TRBV5-1|many
TGCGCCAGCAGCTTGGAAAACAGGGAAGCTTTCTTT
CASSLENREAFF
>-|TRBJ1-1|TRBV3-1|many
TGTGCCAGCAGCCAAGTTAGCCACCCGAACACTGAAGCTTTCTTT
CASSQVSHPNTEAFF
>TRBD1|TRBJ2-7|TRBV27|-
TGTGCCAGCAGCTACGGGGACAGCGGTTTCTACGGGCAGTACTTC
CASSYGDSGFYGQYF
>-|TRBJ1-2|TRBV9|-
TGTGCCAGCAGCGAGGACAGCGTTAACTATGGCTACACCTTC
CASSEDSVNYGYTF
>-|TRBJ1-2|TRBV3-1|few
TGTGCCAGCAGCCAAGATGGCAGGGCAGGGGAAACCTTC
CASSQDGRAGETF
>-|TRBJ1-4|TRBV30|many
TGTGCCTGGAGCACGGGGTTAGGAGAAAAACTGTTTTTT
CAWSTGLGEKLFF
>-|TRBJ1-4|TRBV20-1|many
TGCAGTGCTAGTAACAGCTATAATGAAAAACTGTTTTTT
CSASNSYNEKLFF
>-|TRBJ1-2|TRBV24-1|few
TGTGCCACCAGTTTTACCGGCAGGGCTGGTGGCTACACCTTC
CATSFTGRAGGYTF
>-|TRBJ2-5|TRBV10-2|once
TGCGCCAGCCTTTCGCTTCGGGAGACCCAGTACTTC
CASLSLRETQYF
>TRBD1|TRBJ2-2|TRBV3-1|many
TGTGCCAGCAGCCGGACTCACAGGGGGGACACCGGGGAGCTGTTTTTT
CASSRTHRGDTGELFF
>-|TRBJ1-4|TRBV12-3/TRBV12-4|many
TGTGCCAGCAGTCGGCCGGCCAACAGACTGTTTTTT
CASSRPANRLFF
>-|TRBJ2-7|TRBV15|-
TGTGCCACCAGCACCGAGACAGACTACGAGCAGTACTTC
CATSTETDYEQYF
>-|TRBJ1-1|TRBV19|few
TGTGCCAGTAGTCTCCCCCCACAGGGACACACTGAAGCTTTCTTT
CASSLPPQGHTEAFF
>-|TRBJ1-4|TRBV11-2|many
TGTGCCAGCAGCACCCGACGGGGGGTTCGAAAACTGTTTTTT
CASSTRRGVRKLFF
>-|TRBJ1-1|TRBV18|many
TGTGCCAGCTCACTCCTGGAGGGGTCGGGGACTGAAGCTTTCTTT
CASSLLEGSGTEAFF
>-|TRBJ2-5|TRBV12-3/TRBV12-4|many
TGTGCCAGCAGTTACGGAGGGGCCGGTGAGACCCAGTACTTC
CASSYGGAGETQYF
>-|TRBJ1-2|TRBV4-1|-
TGCGCCAGCAGCCAAGGGCCGCGTAACTATGGCTACACCTTC
CASSQGPRNYGYTF
>-|TRBJ1-2|TRBV3-1|many
TGTGCCAGCAGCCAAGGGCAGGGGACGAGGGGCTACACCTTC
CASSQGQGTRGYTF
>-|TRBJ2-4|TRBV20-1|-
TGCAGTGCTAGAGCGGGATTTAGCAAAAACATTCAGTACTTC
CSARAGFSKNIQYF
>TRBD2|TRBJ2-1|TRBV27|-
TGTGCCAGCCAGCGGGGGGCAGCCCAGTTCTTC
CASQRGAAQFF
>-|TRBJ1-5|TRBV7-2|-
TGTGCCAGCAGCTTAGGTTGGGGAGGCGGCAATCAGCCCCAGCATTTT
CASSLGWGGGNQPQHF
>-|TRBJ2-3|TRBV29-1|-
TGCAGCTCCTGGGGGGGGGCAGGGGATACGCAGTATTTT
CSSWGGAGDTQYF
>TRBD1|TRBJ1-1|TRBV30|many
TGTGCCTGGAGTAAGGGACAGGGGGCTAGCACTGAAGCTTTCTTT
CAWSKGQGASTEAFF
>TRBD1|TRBJ2-5|TRBV6-1|-
TGTGCCAGCAGGCAGACAGGGGAACCCCAAGAGACCCAGTACTTC
CASRQTGEPQETQYF
>TRBD1|TRBJ2-6|TRBV12-3/TRBV12-4|many
TGTGCCATCGAGGGTTCGGGACAGGGGTCTGGGGCCAACGTCCTGACTTTC
CAIEGSGQGSGANVLTF
>TRBD2|TRBJ2-1|TRBV11-2|few
TGTGCCAGCAGCTCTTTAGCGGGGGGAAGTAGGTTCTTC
CASSSLAGGSRFF
>-|TRBJ1-1|TRBV12-3/TRBV12-4|many
TGTGCCAGCAGTCCCTACGACAAGGGAGAAGCTTTCTTT
CASSPYDKGEAFF
>-|TRBJ1-1|TRBV5-1|few
TGCGCCAGCAGCTGGTCAGGCAGGATCGCTTTCTTT
CASSWSGRIAFF
>-|TRBJ2-5|TRBV5-1|-
TGCGCCAGCAGCTTGGGGGGGACGAGGACGGAGACCCAGTACTTC
CASSLGGTRTETQYF
>TRBD2|TRBJ2-5|TRBV14|few
TGTGCCAGCAGCAAAGTCGGTAGCGGGGCAGCCGAAGAGACCCAGTACTTC
CASSKVGSGAAEETQYF
>-|TRBJ1-4|TRBV4-2|-
TGTGCCAGCAGCCAAGACAGGGGAAAACTGTTTTTT
CASSQDRGKLFF
>-|TRBJ1-2|TRBV5-1|many
TGCGCCAGCAGCTTGGAGGTTGCGGACTATGGCTACACCTTC
CASSLEVADYGYTF
>-|TRBJ1-1|TRBV3-1|many
TGTGCCAGCAGCCAAGTTGGGGGACTATCGATCATGAACACTGAAGCTTTCTTT
CASSQVGGLSIMNTEAFF
>TRBD1|TRBJ1-1|TRBV24-1|-
TGTGCCACCAGTGACGTTTGGACAGGTGAAGCTTTCTTT
CATSDVWTGEAFF
>TRBD1|TRBJ2-5|TRBV5-1|many
TGCGCCAGCAGCTTGGTTAGAGGGGACAGGGAGACCCAGTACTTC
CASSLVRGDRETQYF
>-|TRBJ1-5|TRBV6-1|few
TGTGCCAGCTCGGCGGGGGACCGACTATACAATCAGCCCCAGCATTTT
CASSAGDRLYNQPQHF
>-|TRBJ1-5|TRBV6-5|few
TGTGCCAGCAGTTACTCCCGAGAAGGTAATCAGCCCCAGCATTTT
CASSYSREGNQPQHF
>-|TRBJ2-7|TRBV9|many
TGTGCCAGCAGCGTAGGCCAGGGCAGATACGAGCAGTACTTC
CASSVGQGRYEQYF
>TRBD2|TRBJ2-1|TRBV12-3/TRBV12-4|-
TGTGCCAGCAGACCTAGCGGGGGGGCCGGGTACAATGAGCAGTTCTTC
CASRPSGGAGYNEQFF